A selection of T cell receptor beta chains follows, all from one sample in a study of blood T cell repertoires in COVID-19. Profiling relied on immunoSEQ multiplex PCR, and the TCRdb table lists in-frame clones only, not all of them. The table includes over 120,000 clones, approximately 80% detected once. Specimen: PBMCs or T cells enriched from blood (not recorded which). These receptors were collected from a woman aged 50 to 60 who had recovered from COVID-19. Each CDR3 is given with its conserved first and last residue. The D gene is left open where the match is weak. A row's size may be missing; if present it is once, few, many or a size class.

d_gene,v_gene,j_gene,abundance,CDR3nt,CDR3aa
TRBD1,TRBV10-3,TRBJ1-6,NA,TGTGCCATCAGTGAGTCCGGGACAGGGAATTCACCCCTCCACTTT,CAISESGTGNSPLHF
TRBD1,TRBV7-6,TRBJ2-7,NA,TGTGCCAGCAGCCGATATGGACAGGGCTCCGAGCAGTACTTC,CASSRYGQGSEQYF
NA,TRBV9,TRBJ1-5,NA,TGTGCCAGCAGCAAAACAGGGTTGGTTCAGCCCCAGCATTTT,CASSKTGLVQPQHF
TRBD2,TRBV28,TRBJ2-2,NA,TGTGCCAGCAGTTTCCCCCCACAGGCGGGGGGTCTCACCGGGGAGCTGTTTTTT,CASSFPPQAGGLTGELFF
NA,TRBV7-9,TRBJ2-3,NA,TGTGCCAGCAGCTTAGATGGCAGAGATACGCAGTATTTT,CASSLDGRDTQYF
NA,TRBV6-5,TRBJ1-2,NA,TGTGCCAGCCTCCCCGGGGGGGCCTATGGCTACACCTTC,CASLPGGAYGYTF
TRBD1,TRBV30,TRBJ1-3,NA,TGTGCCTCCCACGACAGGGGTCCGGGAAACACCATATATTTT,CASHDRGPGNTIYF
NA,TRBV2,TRBJ1-5,once,TGTGCCAGCAGCGAGGGAGGGGTTGGTCAGCCCCAGCATTTT,CASSEGGVGQPQHF
NA,TRBV7-6,TRBJ2-7,NA,TGTGCCAGCAGCCCTAGTGGGTACGAGCAGTACTTC,CASSPSGYEQYF
NA,TRBV3-1/TRBV3-2,TRBJ2-2,NA,TGTGCCAGCAGCCAAGACGACACCCCTTACACCGGGGAGCTGTTTTTT,CASSQDDTPYTGELFF
NA,TRBV11-2,TRBJ1-3,NA,TGTGCCAGCAGCTCCCGACTGTTCCAAAACACCATATATTTT,CASSSRLFQNTIYF
TRBD1,TRBV18,TRBJ1-2,NA,TGTGCCAGCTCACCTATGACAGGGCCCTCCGATGGCTACACCTTC,CASSPMTGPSDGYTF
TRBD2,TRBV7-2,TRBJ2-3,NA,TGTGCCAGCAGCTTAGTAGCGGGGGTATCAGATACGCAGTATTTT,CASSLVAGVSDTQYF
NA,TRBV7-3,TRBJ1-5,NA,TGTGCCAGCAGCTTAACAGGGGATCAGCCCCAGCATTTT,CASSLTGDQPQHF
NA,TRBV5-1,TRBJ2-7,few,TGCGCCAGCAGCTTGAACGGGGGAACCTACGAGCAGTACTTC,CASSLNGGTYEQYF
NA,TRBV5-1,TRBJ1-3,NA,TGCGCCAGCAGCTTGGAGGGACATTCCTCTGGAAACACCATATATTTT,CASSLEGHSSGNTIYF
TRBD1,TRBV3-1/TRBV3-2,TRBJ1-3,NA,TGTGCCAGCAGCGACAGGGGTGGAAACACCATATATTTT,CASSDRGGNTIYF
TRBD2,TRBV27,TRBJ2-1,NA,TGTGCCAGCAGTCGCCGTTCCGGGACTAGCGGGGGGGCCTGGGTCTACAATGAGCAGTTCTTC,CASSRRSGTSGGAWVYNEQFF
NA,TRBV5-1,TRBJ1-3,few,TGCGCCAGCAGCCGAGACTCCCGGAGCTCTGGAAACACCATATATTTT,CASSRDSRSSGNTIYF
NA,TRBV28,TRBJ1-2,NA,TGTGCCAGCAGTTTAGTCCAGAACTATGGCTACACCTTC,CASSLVQNYGYTF
TRBD1,TRBV27,TRBJ1-1,NA,TGTGCCAGCAGTTTATCAGGGGGCCTTGAAGCTTTCTTT,CASSLSGGLEAFF
TRBD1,TRBV2,TRBJ1-6,once,TGTGCCAGCAGTGAACCCGGGACAGGGTTGCGATCACCCCTCCACTTT,CASSEPGTGLRSPLHF
NA,TRBV27,TRBJ1-2,NA,TGTGCCAGCAGTTTAGAGGGAGGGGATGGCTACACCTTC,CASSLEGGDGYTF
NA,TRBV6-5,TRBJ2-2,NA,TGTGCCAGCAGCGAGGGCCCGAACACCGGGGAGCTGTTTTTT,CASSEGPNTGELFF